Listed here are 31 T cell receptor beta chains from one sample, sequenced in a study of Graves' ophthalmopathy and Graves' hyperthyroidism (dated by TCRdb to between 2017 and 2018). The run used an Illumina HiSeq 2000. For repertoire sequencing, the TCR beta CDR3 regions were amplified from RNA transcripts. HTBI primers and the Qiagen OneStep RT-PCR kit were used in a first-round RT-PCR, which was followed by a second-round multiplex PCR, size selection and purification. TCRdb trimmed the raw reads at Q25, called clones with MiXCR and kept productive beta chains. Entries are consolidated by CDR3 protein sequence, retaining the most common genes and DNA. The sample has 340,000 or so distinct CDR3 sequences on record, about 17% of them singletons. 9% to 15% of the sample is taken by the ten largest. Specimen: peripheral blood. The receptors stem from an adult man with Graves' ophthalmopathy.

This clonotype has ten or more counts. This chain connects TRBV20-1 to TRBJ1-2; 9 nucleotides agree with TRBD1. Germline CDR1 reads DFQATT; CDR2 reads SNEGSKA (reference sequence). V gave up 6 bases and J gave up 4 bases; unmatched junction bases: 6. This CDR3 contains 13 residues. CDR3 sequence: CSAEPGQGYGYTF. In DNA form, the CDR3 reads TGCAGTGCCGAACCGGGACAGGGCTATGGCTACACCTTC.

Ten or more counts support this clonotype. This sequence joins TRBV28 and TRBJ2-6, with 9 positions matching TRBD1. Germline CDR1 reads MDHEN; CDR2 reads SYDVKM. V shed 6 bases, J shed 2 bases, and the junction held 5 bases outside the gene matches. This CDR3 region has 16 residues. In DNA form, the CDR3 reads TGTGCCAGCAGACATACAGGGGGCGCTGGGGCCAACGTCCTGACTTTC. Translation: CASRHTGGAGANVLTF.

This clonotype was recorded many times. V usage is TRBV12-3 or TRBV12-4 and J usage is TRBJ1-1; no definite D call. Trimming removed 6 bases at V and 5 bases at J, with 13 bases between. The CDR3 covers 13 residues. Here the CDR3 reads CASSLRRATEAFF. CDR3 coding DNA: TGTGCCAGCAGCTTACGACGGGCAACTGAAGCTTTCTTT.

The chain combines TRBV12-3 or TRBV12-4 with TRBJ1-1; D perhaps matches TRBD1 (5 bases). V was shortened by 7 bases and J by 8 bases, with 17 bases between the two germline ends. The CDR3 totals 13 residues. CDR3 bases: TGTGCCAGCAAGCCGACAGCCCGTAGGGAAGCTTTCTTT. Protein: CASKPTARREAFF.

This clonotype was seen at least ten times. It may be a read error: a sequence one base away is much more abundant. Here the CDR3 omits its conserved ending phenylalanine or tryptophan, so a read error is the likely source. The chain combines TRBV11-2 with TRBJ1-1; no firm D call. In germline, CDR1 is SGHAT, CDR2 FQNNGV. The CDR3 runs 13 residues. The ends were cut back, 5 bases at V and 1 base at J, with 8 bases in the middle. CDR3 sequence reads: CASSLHGNTEAFL. The CDR3, as DNA: TGTGCCAGCAGCCTTCACGGGAACACTGAAGCTTTCCTT.

This clonotype was detected ten times or more. The gene calls are TRBV6-4 and TRBJ2-1; possibly TRBD2 for D (7 bases). Germline V gene sequence: CDR1 MRHNA, CDR2 SNTAGT. CDR3 length: 14 amino acids. V gave up 4 bases and J gave up 5 bases, with 12 bases separating them. The CDR3 nucleotides are TGTGCCAGCAGTGTTGGGGGGGCGAACAATGAGCAGTTCTTC. Its translation: CASSVGGANNEQFF.

This clonotype has ten or more counts. The chain couples TRBV4-2 to TRBJ1-2; D is undetermined. This CDR3 region has 16 residues. V lost 4 bases and J lost 0, with 15 bases in between. Germline CDR1 and CDR2: LGHNA and YNFKEQ. CDR3 nucleotides: TGTGCCAGCAGCCCGAATCAAAGAAGCGCTAACTATGGCTACACCTTC. Translating gives CASSPNQRSANYGYTF.

The chain joins TRBV20-1 to TRBJ1-5; D may be TRBD1 (5 bases). The germline V gene has CDR1 DFQATT and CDR2 SNEGSKA (reference sequence). V lost 5 bases, J lost 4 bases, and 12 bases lay in between. This CDR3 region has 13 residues. Here the CDR3 reads CSAPGPQNQPQHF. The CDR3 nucleotides read TGCAGTGCTCCGGGACCTCAAAATCAGCCCCAGCATTTT.

This clonotype was seen ten or more times. The CDR3 protein is CASRDRGGTEAFF. In nucleotides, the CDR3 is TGTGCCAGCAGGGACAGGGGTGGCACTGAAGCTTTCTTT. V is TRBV2 and J is TRBJ1-1, with TRBD1 identical over 9 bases. The germline V gene encodes CDR1 SNHLY and CDR2 FYNNEI. V was pared by 6 bases and J by 4 bases, with 3 bases of the junction left unmatched. There are 13 residues in the CDR3.

At least ten counts were recorded for this clonotype. The chain is built from TRBV6-1 and TRBJ1-5, with a possible D match to TRBD1 (5 bases). Trimming left V 7 bases short and J 1 base short, with 14 bases between. Germline assignment: CDR1 MNHNS and CDR2 SASEGT. The CDR3 covers 15 residues. CDR3 DNA sequence: TGTGCCAGCATGAGGAGGGGCCGGAGCAATCAGCCCCAGCATTTT. Its translation: CASMRRGRSNQPQHF.

This clonotype was recorded at least ten times. This chain joins TRBV7-2 and TRBJ2-5, with no clear D. Trimming shortened V by 5 bases and J by 0 bases, and 13 bases separated the two germline ends. Germline V gene data show CDR1 as SGHTA and CDR2 as FQGNSA. This CDR3 is 15 amino acids long. The CDR3 nucleotides read TGTGCCAGCAGCCCCCGGTCGCAGAACCAAGAGACCCAGTACTTC. Translation: CASSPRSQNQETQYF.

In its sample, this clonotype was seen many times. The chain joins TRBV4-1 to TRBJ1-3; D remains unclear. From germline, CDR1 is MGHRA and CDR2 YSYEKL. Trimming took off 0 bases at V and 4 bases at J, with 16 bases between the two ends. The CDR3 contains 17 residues. CDR3 coding DNA: TGCGCCAGCAGCCAAGATGGGGTGACGGGCCGAGGAAACACCATATATTTT. Its translation: CASSQDGVTGRGNTIYF.

A remark on this clonotype: A much larger clone lies one base from this, so it may be a read error. The J gene is TRBJ1-1, the V gene TRBV20-1; D not resolved. From germline, CDR1 is DFQATT and CDR2 SNEGSKA (reference sequence). This CDR3 comprises 10 residues. CDR3 protein: CSARAPGALF. CDR3 nucleotide sequence: TGCAGTGCCCGGGCACCAGGCGCTCTCTTT.

This clonotype showed up many times. The V and J genes are TRBV11-1 and TRBJ2-7; D remains ambiguous. CDR1 SGHAT and CDR2 FQDESV come from the germline V gene (reference sequence). V was cut by 4 bases and J by 5 bases, with 9 bases left in between. The CDR3 is 12 residues long. CDR3: CASSSHTDEQYF. As DNA, the CDR3 is TGTGCCAGCAGCTCTCACACTGACGAGCAGTACTTC.

The table lists this clonotype with a few counts. The J gene is TRBJ2-5, the V gene TRBV28; TRBD1 or TRBD2 may be the D gene (5 bases each). Trimming stripped 4 bases from V and 7 bases from J, with 13 bases between. The CDR3 contains 13 residues. CDR1 is MDHEN and CDR2 is SYDVKM in the germline V gene. Here the CDR3 reads CASSSGTRRTQYF. CDR3 nucleotides: TGTGCCAGCAGTTCCGGGACCCGACGGACCCAGTACTTC.

This clonotype occurred many times. This chain joins TRBV10-3 and TRBJ2-7, with 13 bases matching TRBD2. After removal of 8 bases from V and 6 bases from J, the junction contained 7 bases not matched to a gene. The CDR3 consists of 14 residues. Germline CDR1 ENHRY, CDR2 SYGVKD. CDR3 loop: CAIGGLAGEGEQYF. The CDR3 DNA reads as TGTGCCATCGGCGGACTAGCGGGAGAAGGCGAGCAGTACTTC.

This clonotype was detected many times. The chain joins TRBV4-1 to TRBJ2-2; 8 bases map to TRBD1. The CDR3 has 17 amino acids. J gave up 6 bases and V 3 bases, and 12 bases lay outside the gene matches. Germline CDR1 reads MGHRA; CDR2 reads YSYEKL. Here the CDR3 DNA reads TGCGCCAGCAGCCACCGGGGGCAGGGGGCAAGGGCCGGGGAGCTGTTTTTT. It is translated as CASSHRGQGARAGELFF.

This clonotype was counted once. The chain recombines TRBV6-1 with TRBJ2-2, with TRBD1 matching 9 bases. V trimming: 4 bases; J trimming: 2 bases; junction bases outside the gene matches: 8. Germline CDR1 reads MNHNS; CDR2 reads SASEGT. This CDR3 is 17 amino acids long. The CDR3 loop reads CASSGSGGQGNTGELFF. The CDR3 region has the DNA TGTGCCAGCAGTGGATCGGGGGGACAGGGTAACACCGGGGAGCTGTTTTTT.

Ten or more counts support this clonotype. The genes are TRBV6-1 and TRBJ2-5; a possible D gene is TRBD1 (6 bases). Trimming stripped 5 bases from V and 2 bases from J, with 12 bases between. The CDR3 consists of 14 residues. Germline CDR1 is MNHNS and CDR2 is SASEGT. The CDR3 loop is CASSNNRVQETQYF. The CDR3 coding sequence is TGTGCCAGCAGTAATAACAGGGTACAAGAGACCCAGTACTTC.

This clonotype was observed many times. The V and J genes are TRBV6-2 or TRBV6-3 and TRBJ2-5; TRBD1 matches at 10 bases. V trimming: 6 bases; J trimming: 5 bases; junction bases outside the gene matches: 9. The germline V gene encodes CDR1 MNHEY and CDR2 SVGEGT. CDR3 length: 15 residues. The CDR3 loop is CASRRPGQGTETQYF. The DNA for the CDR3 is TGTGCCAGCAGACGCCCGGGACAGGGGACGGAGACCCAGTACTTC.

This clonotype was seen many times. The chain employs TRBV20-1 and TRBJ2-4, with D perhaps matching TRBD2 (5 bases). Trimming shortened V by 1 base and J by 4 bases, and 14 bases separated the two germline ends. This CDR3 comprises 15 residues. Germline-derived CDR1 and CDR2 are DFQATT and SNEGSKA (reference sequence). CDR3 residues: CSARGRFGVKNIQYF. CDR3 DNA sequence: TGCAGTGCTAGAGGCCGGTTCGGGGTGAAAAACATTCAGTACTTC.

This clonotype was recorded at least ten times. The J gene is TRBJ2-1, the V gene TRBV3-1; 9 bases line up with TRBD2. Trimming took 5 bases from V and 6 from J; bases not matched to a gene: 2. The CDR3 is made up of 13 amino acids. CDR1 is LGHDT and CDR2 is YNNKEL in the germline V gene (reference sequence). DNA of the CDR3: TGTGCCAGCAGCGCTAGCGGGACCAATGAGCAGTTCTTC. Its translation: CASSASGTNEQFF.

There are many counts of this clonotype. The chain recombines TRBV20-1 with TRBJ1-5; possibly TRBD1 for D (5 bases). Germline CDR1 reads DFQATT; CDR2 reads SNEGSKA (reference sequence). V dropped 3 bases and J dropped 7 bases, with 13 bases sitting between them. The CDR3 totals 13 residues. Here the CDR3 DNA reads TGCAGTGCTAGGGAGGGGTATCAACAGCCCCAGCATTTT. This codes for CSAREGYQQPQHF.

In its sample, this clonotype was seen many times. The chain combines TRBV15 with TRBJ2-5; D is unclear. CDR1 and CDR2 from the germline V gene are LNHNV and YYDKDF (reference sequence). Trimming cost V 0 bases and J 1 base, with 9 bases left between them. The CDR3 totals 15 residues. The CDR3 region has the DNA TGTGCCACCAGCAGAGATCGAGGCCCCCAAGAGACCCAGTACTTC. Its protein is CATSRDRGPQETQYF.

This clonotype appeared many times. This sequence joins TRBV6-1 and TRBJ2-5, with 7 positions matching TRBD1. Trimming cost V 5 bases and J 7 bases; bases outside gene matches: 13. Germline V gene data show CDR1 as MNHNS and CDR2 as SASEGT. The CDR3 is 15 residues long. DNA of the CDR3: TGTGCCAGCAGTCCGATTGACAGGGCCAAGGGGACCCAGTACTTC. Translation gives CASSPIDRAKGTQYF.

This clonotype was seen many times. The chain has TRBV30 and TRBJ1-2; tentatively, D is TRBD1 (5 bases). V lost 2 bases and J 7 bases, leaving 14 bases between the germline ends. CDR3 length: 13 amino acids. The germline gives CDR1 GTSNPN, CDR2 SVGIG (reference sequence). The CDR3 protein is CAWSSGGISGYTF. CDR3 nucleotide sequence: TGTGCCTGGAGTTCGGGGGGAATCTCTGGCTACACCTTC. Drawing the rest from reference TRBV30 and TRBJ1-2, the complete variable domain is SQTIHQWPATLVQPVGSPLSLECTVEGTSNPNLYWYRQAAGRGLQLLFYSVGIGQISSEVPQNLSASRPQDRQFILSSKKLLLSDSGFYLCAWSSGGISGYTFGSGTRLTVV.

This clonotype occurred many times. The chain has TRBV6-5 and TRBJ2-5, with 11 bases aligning to TRBD2. The junction had 9 bases not matched to a gene; V was cut back by 7 bases and J by 2 bases. Germline CDR1 and CDR2: MNHEY and SVGAGI. The CDR3 runs to 16 residues. CDR3 loop: CASKLAGGSRQETQYF. DNA of the CDR3: TGTGCCAGCAAGCTAGCGGGGGGAAGTCGGCAAGAGACCCAGTACTTC.

This clonotype has a count of ten or more. V gene TRBV27 combines with J gene TRBJ2-5, with TRBD1 as a possible D gene (5 bases). This CDR3 spans 14 amino acids. Germline V gene sequence: CDR1 MNHEY, CDR2 SMNVEV (reference sequence). Trimming left V 3 bases short and J 2 bases short, with 10 bases between. Here the CDR3 DNA reads TGTGCCAGCAGTTTTAATCAGGGTCAAGAGACCCAGTACTTC. Translating it yields CASSFNQGQETQYF.

At least ten counts were recorded for this clonotype. A much more abundant neighbour one base away suggests this may be a read error. The rearrangement uses TRBV12-3 or TRBV12-4 and TRBJ1-1; D remains unclear. The CDR3 has 13 residues. CDR3 DNA sequence: TGTGCCAGCAGTTTAAAGCAGAACACTGAAACTTTCTTT. Its translation is CASSLKQNTETFF.

J is TRBJ1-2 and V is TRBV11-2, with TRBD1 matching 10 bases. Germline CDR1 and CDR2: SGHAT and FQNNGV. Trimming at V came to 4 bases and at J to 6 bases, leaving 8 bases not matched to a gene. The CDR3 has 15 residues. The DNA of the CDR3 is TGTGCCAGCAGCTCAGACCCTGGGACAGGGGATGGCTACACCTTC. This translates into CASSSDPGTGDGYTF.

This clonotype occurred many times. V usage is TRBV2 and J usage is TRBJ2-5; 9 bases map to TRBD2. The ends lost 4 bases at V and 1 base at J; junction bases unmatched: 7. Germline CDR1 and CDR2: SNHLY and FYNNEI. This CDR3 has 16 residues. The CDR3 nucleotides read TGTGCCAGCAGTGGGGGGCTAGCGGGGCTCCAAGAGACCCAGTACTTC. Translation: CASSGGLAGLQETQYF.